These T cell receptor beta chains were read from a single sample in a study of neurological immune-mediated disorders. TCRdb re-analysed the 5' RACE reads in MiXCR, keeping a single row per CDR3 protein. The sample contains over 50,000 distinct CDR3 sequences, about 3.7% of which appear only once. The sequenced sample consisted of PBMCs. The source is a middle-aged man with multiple sclerosis. Each CDR3 is given with its conserved first and last residue. The D gene is left open where the match is weak. Clone size is stated in some rows and not others, as once, few, many or a class when expanded.

size | J | V | D | CDR3 | DNA
many | TRBJ2-2 | TRBV20-1 | TRBD2 | CSAPFSGGLRTGELFF | TGCAGTGCCCCGTTTAGCGGGGGCCTGAGGACCGGGGAGCTGTTTTTT
few | TRBJ2-7 | TRBV12-3/TRBV12-4 | NA | CASSLEGDGAYEQYF | TGTGCCAGCAGTTTAGAGGGGGACGGGGCCTACGAGCAGTACTTC
many | TRBJ2-5 | TRBV6-2/TRBV6-3 | TRBD2 | CASSFRTSGTTTAQYF | TGTGCCAGCAGTTTCCGGACTAGCGGGACCACAACGGCCCAGTACTTC
few | TRBJ2-5 | TRBV10-1 | NA | CASSESGMSETQYF | TGCGCCAGCAGTGAGTCTGGGATGTCCGAGACCCAGTACTTC
many | TRBJ1-1 | TRBV6-1 | NA | CASRARRDGGALTEAFF | TGTGCCAGCAGAGCCCGCCGGGATGGGGGGGCTCTCACTGAAGCTTTCTTT
NA | TRBJ1-5 | TRBV6-1 | NA | CASSEGGVNRNQPQHF | TGTGCCAGCAGTGAAGGGGGGGTAAATCGCAATCAGCCCCAGCATTTT
NA | TRBJ1-1 | TRBV7-9 | NA | CASSPPGENTEAFF | TGTGCCAGCAGCCCCCCGGGAGAGAACACTGAAGCTTTCTTT
many | TRBJ1-5 | TRBV20-1 | NA | CSASPGLGGNQPQHF | TGCAGTGCTAGTCCGGGGTTAGGGGGCAATCAGCCCCAGCATTTT
many | TRBJ1-6 | TRBV4-1 | NA | CASSLKGRGNVSPLHF | TGCGCCAGCAGCCTAAAAGGGAGGGGTAATGTTTCACCCCTCCACTTT
many | TRBJ2-5 | TRBV7-2 | TRBD2 | CASSLSLAGIETQYF | TGTGCCAGCAGCTTAAGTCTAGCGGGGATAGAGACCCAGTACTTC
NA | TRBJ2-1 | TRBV13 | NA | CASSLGGQEQFF | TGTGCCAGCAGCTTAGGGGGTCAGGAGCAGTTCTTC
many | TRBJ2-3 | TRBV12-3/TRBV12-4 | TRBD2 | CASSNSGGAPDTQYF | TGTGCCAGCAGTAATAGCGGGGGGGCCCCAGATACGCAGTATTTT
many | TRBJ1-2 | TRBV7-2 | TRBD1 | CASSLATGSGYTF | TGTGCCAGCAGCTTAGCGACAGGGAGCGGCTACACCTTC
many | TRBJ2-2 | TRBV5-1 | TRBD1 | CASSVDRGPNTGELFF | TGCGCCAGCAGCGTTGACAGGGGCCCGAACACCGGGGAGCTGTTTTTT
NA | TRBJ2-7 | TRBV7-2 | TRBD1 | CASSLTGKLYEQYF | TGTGCCAGCAGCTTGACAGGGAAACTCTACGAGCAGTACTTC
many | TRBJ2-2 | TRBV12-3/TRBV12-4 | TRBD2 | CASRPSGGSGELFF | TGTGCCAGCAGGCCTAGCGGGGGTTCCGGGGAGCTGTTTTTT
NA | TRBJ2-4 | TRBV6-5 | NA | CASRRMGGAKNIQYF | TGTGCCAGCAGGCGGATGGGGGGAGCCAAAAACATTCAGTACTTC
many | TRBJ1-2 | TRBV6-5 | NA | CASSYNRDYGYTF | TGTGCCAGCAGTTACAACAGGGACTATGGCTACACCTTC
many | TRBJ2-1 | TRBV20-1 | NA | CSARDRAAAPYNEQFF | TGCAGTGCTAGAGATCGCGCCGCGGCTCCCTACAATGAGCAGTTCTTC
many | TRBJ1-2 | TRBV7-9 | NA | CASSLERVEGYTF | TGTGCCAGCAGCTTAGAAAGGGTCGAAGGCTACACCTTC
many | TRBJ2-1 | TRBV20-1 | TRBD2 | CSAIGGGTYNEQFF | TGCAGTGCCATAGGCGGGGGAACCTACAATGAGCAGTTCTTC
many | TRBJ1-2 | TRBV12-3/TRBV12-4 | NA | CASSLHSNYGYTF | TGTGCCAGCAGTTTACACAGTAACTATGGCTACACCTTC
many | TRBJ1-1 | TRBV20-1 | NA | CSASPPVVPEAFF | TGCAGTGCTTCCCCCCCAGTAGTTCCAGAAGCTTTCTTT
few | TRBJ1-5 | TRBV5-1 | NA | CASSLAGGSGNQPQHF | TGCGCCAGCAGCTTGGCCGGAGGGTCGGGCAATCAGCCCCAGCATTTT
many | TRBJ1-2 | TRBV20-1 | TRBD1 | CSAGTAPRGYGYTF | TGCAGTGCAGGGACAGCCCCGAGAGGTTATGGCTACACCTTC
many | TRBJ1-5 | TRBV5-5 | NA | CASSLIRTNQPQHF | TGTGCCAGCAGCTTGATAAGGACAAATCAGCCCCAGCATTTT
many | TRBJ2-7 | TRBV5-1 | NA | CASSLTGNPYEQYF | TGCGCCAGCAGCTTAACAGGGAACCCCTACGAGCAGTACTTC
many | TRBJ2-1 | TRBV3-1 | TRBD2 | CASSPTSGGAGSYNEQFF | TGTGCCAGCAGCCCTACTAGCGGGGGGGCAGGCTCCTACAATGAGCAGTTCTTC
many | TRBJ2-1 | TRBV2 | TRBD1 | CASIWTGMINEQFF | TGTGCCAGCATTTGGACAGGGATGATAAATGAGCAGTTCTTC
many | TRBJ2-5 | TRBV10-2 | NA | CASSGPPSGETQYF | TGCGCCAGCAGTGGACCCCCTTCCGGGGAGACCCAGTACTTC
many | TRBJ2-1 | TRBV18 | TRBD1 | CASSLLTGTGSREQFF | TGTGCCAGCTCACTATTGACCGGGACAGGGAGCAGGGAGCAGTTCTTC
many | TRBJ2-7 | TRBV20-1 | TRBD1 | CSARELTGGIEQYF | TGCAGTGCTAGAGAACTGACAGGGGGTATCGAGCAGTACTTC
NA | TRBJ2-3 | TRBV20-1 | TRBD2 | CSARDLWRTSDRTDTQYF | TGCAGTGCTAGAGATCTTTGGAGGACTAGCGACCGCACAGATACGCAGTATTTT
many | TRBJ2-3 | TRBV4-2 | NA | CASSPKTETTISTDTQYF | TGTGCCAGCAGCCCCAAGACTGAGACTACTATCAGCACAGATACGCAGTATTTT
many | TRBJ1-5 | TRBV5-6 | NA | CASSLGRTDSNQPQHF | TGTGCCAGCAGCTTGGGTAGGACGGATAGCAATCAGCCCCAGCATTTT
many | TRBJ2-7 | TRBV25-1 | NA | CAVRRDGPYEQYF | TGTGCCGTAAGACGGGACGGCCCCTACGAGCAGTACTTC
many | TRBJ2-1 | TRBV10-2 | NA | CASSEFVLKYNNEQFF | TGCGCCAGCAGTGAGTTTGTCCTGAAGTATAACAATGAGCAGTTCTTC
many | TRBJ2-2 | TRBV15 | NA | CATSRDAVIVNTGELFF | TGTGCCACCAGCAGAGACGCAGTCATTGTGAACACCGGGGAGCTGTTTTTT
many | TRBJ1-2 | TRBV20-1 | TRBD1 | CSARDLLTGDGYGYTF | TGCAGTGCTAGAGACCTCCTTACAGGGGATGGCTATGGCTACACCTTC
many | TRBJ1-2 | TRBV7-9 | TRBD1 | CASSLGTGDNYGYTF | TGTGCCAGCAGCTTGGGGACAGGGGATAACTATGGCTACACCTTC
many | TRBJ2-6 | TRBV20-1 | NA | CSARDPGITTSGANVLTF | TGCAGTGCTAGAGACCCAGGGATTACCACCTCTGGGGCCAACGTCCTGACTTTC
many | TRBJ2-5 | TRBV6-2/TRBV6-3 | NA | CASSYSASRWETQYF | TGTGCCAGCAGTTACTCGGCATCGAGGTGGGAGACCCAGTACTTC
many | TRBJ2-3 | TRBV10-1 | NA | CARRHGRAESTDTQYF | TGCGCCAGACGTCATGGCAGGGCTGAGAGCACAGATACGCAGTATTTT
many | TRBJ2-7 | TRBV11-2 | TRBD1 | CASSLSFSGGQGAYEQYF | TGTGCCAGCAGCTTAAGTTTTTCTGGGGGACAGGGTGCGTACGAGCAGTACTTC
many | TRBJ2-7 | TRBV5-4 | TRBD2 | CASSLGGTRSYEQYF | TGTGCCAGCAGCTTGGGAGGGACTAGATCATACGAGCAGTACTTC
many | TRBJ2-2 | TRBV7-3 | NA | CASSPAPSAGELFF | TGTGCCAGCAGCCCCGCCCCCTCAGCCGGGGAGCTGTTTTTT
many | TRBJ2-5 | TRBV7-2 | TRBD1 | CASSRQGVDVQETQYF | TGTGCCAGCAGCCGTCAGGGGGTGGATGTCCAAGAGACCCAGTACTTC
many | TRBJ2-7 | TRBV6-5 | NA | CASSYSKAGSEQYF | TGTGCCAGCAGTTACTCGAAGGCAGGGAGCGAGCAGTACTTC
many | TRBJ1-3 | TRBV10-3 | NA | CAISQLPPDSGNTIYF | TGTGCCATCAGCCAACTTCCACCCGACTCTGGAAACACCATATATTTT
few | TRBJ1-6 | TRBV7-6 | NA | CASSPLRDPSPLNF | TGTGCCAGCAGCCCGCTCCGGGACCCATCACCCCTCAACTTT
many | TRBJ2-1 | TRBV20-1 | TRBD2 | CSAVAGYNEQFF | TGCAGTGCGGTAGCGGGGTACAATGAGCAGTTCTTC